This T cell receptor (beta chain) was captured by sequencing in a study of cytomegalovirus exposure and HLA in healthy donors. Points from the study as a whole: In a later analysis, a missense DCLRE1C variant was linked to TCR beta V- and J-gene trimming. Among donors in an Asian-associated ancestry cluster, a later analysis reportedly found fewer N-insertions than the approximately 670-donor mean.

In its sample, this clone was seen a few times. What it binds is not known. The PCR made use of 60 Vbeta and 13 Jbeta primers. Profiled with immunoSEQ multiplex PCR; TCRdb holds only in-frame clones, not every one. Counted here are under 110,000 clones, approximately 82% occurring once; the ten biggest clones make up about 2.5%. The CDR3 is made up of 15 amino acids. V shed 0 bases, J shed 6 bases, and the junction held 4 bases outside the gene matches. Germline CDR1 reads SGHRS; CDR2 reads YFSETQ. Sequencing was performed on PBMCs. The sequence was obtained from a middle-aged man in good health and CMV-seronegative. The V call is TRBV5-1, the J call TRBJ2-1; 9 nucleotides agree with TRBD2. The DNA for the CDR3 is TGCGCCAGCAGCTTGGGACTAGCGGTAGGCAATGAGCAGTTCTTC. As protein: CASSLGLAVGNEQFF. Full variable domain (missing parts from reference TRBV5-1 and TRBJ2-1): KAGVTQTPRYLIKTRGQQVTLSCSPISGHRSVSWYQQTPGQGLQFLFEYFSETQRNKGNFPGRFSGRQFSNSRSEMNVSTLELGDSALYLCASSLGLAVGNEQFFGPGTRLTVL.